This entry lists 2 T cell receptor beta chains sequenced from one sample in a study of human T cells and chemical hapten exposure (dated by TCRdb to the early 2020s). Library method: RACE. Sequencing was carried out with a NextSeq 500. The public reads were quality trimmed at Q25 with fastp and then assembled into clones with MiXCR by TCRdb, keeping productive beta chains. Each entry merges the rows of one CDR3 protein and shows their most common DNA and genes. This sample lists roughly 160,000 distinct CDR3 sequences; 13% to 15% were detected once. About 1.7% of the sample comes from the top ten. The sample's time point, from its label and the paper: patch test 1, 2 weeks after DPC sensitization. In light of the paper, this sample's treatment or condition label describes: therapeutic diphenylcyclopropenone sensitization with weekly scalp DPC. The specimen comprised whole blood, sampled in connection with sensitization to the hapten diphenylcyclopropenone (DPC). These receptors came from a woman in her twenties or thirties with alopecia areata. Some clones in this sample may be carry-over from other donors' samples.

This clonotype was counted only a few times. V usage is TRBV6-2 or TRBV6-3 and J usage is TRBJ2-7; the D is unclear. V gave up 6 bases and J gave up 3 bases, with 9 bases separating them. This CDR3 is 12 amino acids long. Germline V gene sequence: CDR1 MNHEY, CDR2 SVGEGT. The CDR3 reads CASRRTDYEQYF. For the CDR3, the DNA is TGTGCCAGCAGGCGGACGGACTACGAGCAGTACTTC.

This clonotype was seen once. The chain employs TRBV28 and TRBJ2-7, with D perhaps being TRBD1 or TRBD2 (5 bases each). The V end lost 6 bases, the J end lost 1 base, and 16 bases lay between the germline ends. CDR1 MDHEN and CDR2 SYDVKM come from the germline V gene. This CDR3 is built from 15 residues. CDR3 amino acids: CASSPWGMGSYEQYF. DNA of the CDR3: TGTGCCAGCAGCCCCTGGGGGATGGGATCCTACGAGCAGTACTTC.